A selection of T cell receptor beta chains follows, all from one sample in a study of blood T cells in healthy people across ages. MiXCR, run by TCRdb on the 5' RACE reads, gives a single entry per CDR3 protein. Counted here are roughly 680,000 distinct CDR3 sequences, about 50% occurring once; the ten biggest clones make up 13%. Sequenced sample: blood. All receptors derive from a woman of 80 years or more in good health. Both conserved end residues are part of each CDR3. D genes are given only for firm matches. Clone size is stated in some rows and not others, as once, few, many or a class when expanded.

many,TRBV7-2,.,TRBJ2-7,TGTGCCAGCAGCTCCTACTTATCCTCCTACGAGCAGTACTTC,CASSSYLSSYEQYF
.,TRBV3-1,TRBD2,TRBJ2-3,TGTGCCAGCAGCCACCTAGCGGGAACTAGCACAGATACGCAGTATTTT,CASSHLAGTSTDTQYF
.,TRBV21-1,.,TRBJ2-7,TGTGCCAGCAGCAAAGGGGGGGCAGACACCTACGAGCAGTACTTC,CASSKGGADTYEQYF
few,TRBV7-8,.,TRBJ2-2,TGTGCCAGCAGCTTAGGCCGCGGGAAAAGGTTCGGGGAGCTGTTTTTT,CASSLGRGKRFGELFF
.,TRBV5-1,.,TRBJ1-2,TGCGCCCGCAGCGTGGGCGGGAACTATGGCTACACCTTC,CARSVGGNYGYTF
.,TRBV28,TRBD2,TRBJ2-7,TGTGCCAGCAGACACACTAGCGGGAGGACCTACGAGCAGTACTTC,CASRHTSGRTYEQYF
many,TRBV5-1,.,TRBJ1-1,TGCGCCAGCAGCATCAGGACGGACGTTGAAGCTTTCTTT,CASSIRTDVEAFF
once,TRBV5-1,.,TRBJ2-1,TGCGCCAGCAGCTTGATGGGATCCGGGAGTTCCTACAATGAGCAGTTCTTC,CASSLMGSGSSYNEQFF
many,TRBV10-3,.,TRBJ1-2,TGTGCCACTTGGTCTCATGGGGCTGATGGCTACACCTTC,CATWSHGADGYTF
.,TRBV11-2,.,TRBJ2-1,TGTGCCAGCAGGGTACCGGCACTAAACAATGAGCAGTTCTTC,CASRVPALNNEQFF
many,TRBV20-1,.,TRBJ2-6,TGCAGTGCTAGGGGGGCGGAAGGGGCCAACGTCCTGACTTTC,CSARGAEGANVLTF
few,TRBV4-2,.,TRBJ2-4,TGTGCCAGCAGCCAAGACGCAGGGCAGACTACGAGGCAGTACTTC,CASSQDAGQTTRQYF
.,TRBV20-1,.,TRBJ2-5,TGCAGTGCTAGAGGGGCCGCTGCCCGAGAAGAGACCCAGTACTTC,CSARGAAAREETQYF
.,TRBV4-2,.,TRBJ1-2,TGTGCCGGCAGCCAAGATTGGAGCGGCAGTACGGGCTACACCTTC,CAGSQDWSGSTGYTF
.,TRBV4-2,.,TRBJ2-1,TGTGCCAGCAGCCAAGAAGGCGGGCACGAGCAGTTCTTC,CASSQEGGHEQFF
few,TRBV2,TRBD1,TRBJ2-7,TGTGCCAGCAGTGACCCACAGGGGGCTGGTTACTACGAGCAGTACTTC,CASSDPQGAGYYEQYF
many,TRBV12-3/TRBV12-4,.,TRBJ2-1,TGTGCCAGCACCGGGAGCGGAGGTTCAAGGGAGCAGTTCTTC,CASTGSGGSREQFF
many,TRBV12-3/TRBV12-4,TRBD1,TRBJ1-6,TGTGCCAGCACCCCGGGACAGGGTATTAATTCACCCCTCCACTTT,CASTPGQGINSPLHF
many,TRBV12-3/TRBV12-4,.,TRBJ2-5,TGTGCCAGCAGTTCCAACACCGGGGGTGGGGAGACCCAGTACTTC,CASSSNTGGGETQYF
.,TRBV12-3/TRBV12-4,.,TRBJ2-4,TGTGCCAGCATGGCGACAGGTCACAAAAACATTCAGTACTTC,CASMATGHKNIQYF